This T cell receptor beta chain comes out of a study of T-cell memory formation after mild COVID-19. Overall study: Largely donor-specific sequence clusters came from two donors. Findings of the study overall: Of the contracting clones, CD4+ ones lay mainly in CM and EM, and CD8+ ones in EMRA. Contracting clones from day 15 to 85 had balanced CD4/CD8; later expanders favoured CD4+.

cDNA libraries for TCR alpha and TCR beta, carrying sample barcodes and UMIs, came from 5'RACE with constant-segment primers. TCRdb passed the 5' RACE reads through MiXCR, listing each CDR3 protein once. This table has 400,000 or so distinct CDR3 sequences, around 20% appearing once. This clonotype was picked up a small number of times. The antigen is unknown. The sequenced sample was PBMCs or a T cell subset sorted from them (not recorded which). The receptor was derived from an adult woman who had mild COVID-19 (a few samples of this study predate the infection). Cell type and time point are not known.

The DNA for the CDR3 is TGTGCCAGCAGTTTGACCCCTTCTGGCACTGAAGCTTTCTTT. Translating it yields CASSLTPSGTEAFF. The genes are TRBV12-3 or TRBV12-4 and TRBJ1-1; D gene ambiguous. Trimming pared 3 bases from V and 4 bases from J, leaving 12 bases between. CDR3 size: 14 residues.